This record concerns one TCR beta chain sequence. Antigen: not known. This sample's time point: sample taken at primary tumor resection. Tumor, nontumor lung or frozen PBMC supplied whole RNA, sequenced without sorting. TCRdb passed the 5' RACE reads through MiXCR, listing each CDR3 protein once. In the table there are about 100,000 distinct CDR3 sequences, around 4.8% of which are singletons. Germline CDR1 is SEHNR and CDR2 is FQNEAQ (reference sequence). The junction had 12 bases not matched to a gene; V was cut back by 1 base and J by 9 bases. The length of the CDR3 is 16 residues. This record comes from a study of spatial heterogeneity in lung cancer. General study points: Within tumors, counts of expanded alpha and beta TCRs tracked tumor mutation counts.

The starting material was lung tumor tissue, obtained at surgery. This receptor was taken from a male donor with early-stage non-small cell lung cancer. The chain employs TRBV7-9 and TRBJ2-1; 7 nucleotides align to TRBD1. The DNA of the CDR3 is TGTGCCAGCAGCTTAGGTTGGACAGGACCGTCCGTTGAGCAGTTCTTC. This codes for CASSLGWTGPSVEQFF.